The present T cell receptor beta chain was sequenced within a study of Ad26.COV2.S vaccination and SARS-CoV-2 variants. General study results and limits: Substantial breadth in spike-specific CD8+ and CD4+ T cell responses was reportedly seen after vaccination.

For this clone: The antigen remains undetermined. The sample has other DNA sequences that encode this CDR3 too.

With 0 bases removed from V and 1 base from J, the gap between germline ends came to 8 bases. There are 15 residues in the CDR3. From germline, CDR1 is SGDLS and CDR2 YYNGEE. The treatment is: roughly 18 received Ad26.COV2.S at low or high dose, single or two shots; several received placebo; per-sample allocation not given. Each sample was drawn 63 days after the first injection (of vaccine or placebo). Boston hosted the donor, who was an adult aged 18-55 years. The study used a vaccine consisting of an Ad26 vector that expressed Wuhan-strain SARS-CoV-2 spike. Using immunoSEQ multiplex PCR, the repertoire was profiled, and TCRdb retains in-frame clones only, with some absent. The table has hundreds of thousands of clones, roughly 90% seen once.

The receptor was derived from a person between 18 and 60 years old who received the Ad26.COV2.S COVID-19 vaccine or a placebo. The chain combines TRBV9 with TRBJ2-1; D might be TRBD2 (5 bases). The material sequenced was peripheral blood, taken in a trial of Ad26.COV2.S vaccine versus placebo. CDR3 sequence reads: CASSVATGSYNEQFF. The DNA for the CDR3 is TGTGCCAGCAGCGTAGCTACGGGATCCTACAATGAGCAGTTCTTC.